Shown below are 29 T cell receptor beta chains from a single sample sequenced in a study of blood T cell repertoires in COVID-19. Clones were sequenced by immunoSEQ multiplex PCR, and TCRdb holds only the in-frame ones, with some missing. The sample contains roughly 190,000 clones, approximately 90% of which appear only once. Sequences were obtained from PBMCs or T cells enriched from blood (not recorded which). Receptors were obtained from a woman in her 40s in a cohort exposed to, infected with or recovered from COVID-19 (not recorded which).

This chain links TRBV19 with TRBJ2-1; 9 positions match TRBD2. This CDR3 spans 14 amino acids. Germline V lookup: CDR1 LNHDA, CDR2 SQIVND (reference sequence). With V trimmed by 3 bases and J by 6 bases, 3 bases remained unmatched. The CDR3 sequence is CASSMAGGPNEQFF. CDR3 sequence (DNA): TGTGCCAGTAGTATGGCGGGAGGGCCCAATGAGCAGTTCTTC.

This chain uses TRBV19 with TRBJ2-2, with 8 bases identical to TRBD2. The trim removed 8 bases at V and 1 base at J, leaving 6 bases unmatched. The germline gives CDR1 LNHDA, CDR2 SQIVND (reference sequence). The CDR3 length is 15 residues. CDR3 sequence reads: CASGERGRNTGELFF. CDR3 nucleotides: TGTGCCAGTGGGGAGCGGGGGAGGAACACCGGGGAGCTGTTTTTT. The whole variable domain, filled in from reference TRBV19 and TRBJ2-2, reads DGGITQSPKYLFRKEGQNVTLSCEQNLNHDAMYWYRQDPGQGLRLIYYSQIVNDFQKGDIAEGYSVSREKKESFPLTVTSAQKNPTAFYLCASGERGRNTGELFFGEGSRLTVL.

Written as DNA, the CDR3 is TGTGCCAGCAGTTTAATTTTTAGTAACGAGCAGTACTTC. It is translated as CASSLIFSNEQYF. V usage is TRBV27 and J usage is TRBJ2-7, with D unresolved. CDR1 MNHEY and CDR2 SMNVEV come from the germline V gene (reference sequence). Trimming stripped 2 bases from V and 5 bases from J, with 10 bases between. CDR3 length: 13 amino acids.

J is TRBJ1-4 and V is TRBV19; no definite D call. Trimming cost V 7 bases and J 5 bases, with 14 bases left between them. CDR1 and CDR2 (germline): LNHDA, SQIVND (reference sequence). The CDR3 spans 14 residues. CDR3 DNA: TGTGCCAGTACCAATGGAGGAATGAATGAAAAACTGTTTTTT. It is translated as CASTNGGMNEKLFF.

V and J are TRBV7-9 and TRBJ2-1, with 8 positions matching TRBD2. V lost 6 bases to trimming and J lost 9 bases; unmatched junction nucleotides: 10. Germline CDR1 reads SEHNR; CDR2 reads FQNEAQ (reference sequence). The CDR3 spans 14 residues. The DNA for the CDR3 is TGTGCCAGCAGTCGGGGGGGACTGTCCAGTGAGCAGTTCTTC. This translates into CASSRGGLSSEQFF.

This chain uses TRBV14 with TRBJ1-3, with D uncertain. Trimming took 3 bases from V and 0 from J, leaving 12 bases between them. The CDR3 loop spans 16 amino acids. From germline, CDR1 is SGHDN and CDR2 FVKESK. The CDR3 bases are TGTGCCAGCAGCCAGTTGACTGTTAGCTCTGGAAACACCATATATTTT. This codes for CASSQLTVSSGNTIYF.

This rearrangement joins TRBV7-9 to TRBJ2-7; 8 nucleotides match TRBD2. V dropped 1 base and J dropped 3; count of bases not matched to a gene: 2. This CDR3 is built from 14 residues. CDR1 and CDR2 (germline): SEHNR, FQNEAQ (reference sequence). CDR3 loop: CASSLGGTSYEQYF. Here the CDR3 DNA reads TGTGCCAGCAGCTTAGGAGGGACTAGCTACGAGCAGTACTTC.

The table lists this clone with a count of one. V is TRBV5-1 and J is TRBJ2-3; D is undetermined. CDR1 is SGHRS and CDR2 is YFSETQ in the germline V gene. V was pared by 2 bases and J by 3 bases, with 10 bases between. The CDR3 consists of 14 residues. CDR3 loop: CASSLEFETDTQYF. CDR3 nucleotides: TGCGCCAGCAGCTTAGAATTTGAGACAGATACGCAGTATTTT.

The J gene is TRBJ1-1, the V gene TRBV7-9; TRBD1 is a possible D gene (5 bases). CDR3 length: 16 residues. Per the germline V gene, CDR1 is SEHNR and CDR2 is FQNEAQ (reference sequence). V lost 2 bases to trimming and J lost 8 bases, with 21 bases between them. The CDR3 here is CASSLTGLSFALEAFF. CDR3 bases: TGTGCCAGCAGCTTAACAGGATTAAGCTTTGCGCTGGAAGCTTTCTTT.

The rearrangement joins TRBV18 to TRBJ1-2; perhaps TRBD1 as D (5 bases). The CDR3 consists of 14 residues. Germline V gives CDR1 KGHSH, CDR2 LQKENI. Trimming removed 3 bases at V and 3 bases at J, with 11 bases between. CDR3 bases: TGTGCCAGCTCACCGGGACTCCCGGACTATGGCTACACCTTC. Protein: CASSPGLPDYGYTF.

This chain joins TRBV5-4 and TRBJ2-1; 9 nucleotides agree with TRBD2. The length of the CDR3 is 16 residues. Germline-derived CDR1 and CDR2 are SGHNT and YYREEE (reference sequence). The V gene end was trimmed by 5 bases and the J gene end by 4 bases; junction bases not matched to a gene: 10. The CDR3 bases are TGTGCCAGCAGATCCCTTAGCGGGGGCCTATACAATGAGCAGTTCTTC. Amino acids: CASRSLSGGLYNEQFF.

The CDR3 protein is CATSKSSYNEQFF. In nucleotides, the CDR3 is TGTGCCACCTCCAAGAGTTCCTACAATGAGCAGTTCTTC. The rearrangement joins TRBV24-1 to TRBJ2-1; D gene ambiguous. The germline V gene has CDR1 KGHDR and CDR2 SFDVKD. This CDR3 spans 13 amino acids. Trimming took off 9 bases at V and 1 base at J, with 9 bases between the two ends.

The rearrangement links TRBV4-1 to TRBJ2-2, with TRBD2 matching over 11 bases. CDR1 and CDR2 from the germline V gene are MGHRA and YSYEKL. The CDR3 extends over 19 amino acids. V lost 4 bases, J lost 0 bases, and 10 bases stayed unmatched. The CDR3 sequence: CASSRRFSGGVANTGELFF. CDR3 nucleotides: TGCGCCAGCAGCCGTCGATTTAGCGGGGGGGTCGCGAACACCGGGGAGCTGTTTTTT.

In nucleotides, the CDR3 is TGTGCCAGCAGTTTTAAGGGGAACTATGGCTACACCTTC. It translates to CASSFKGNYGYTF. This sequence joins TRBV27 and TRBJ1-2; perhaps TRBD1 as D (5 bases). Between the trimmed V and J ends, which lost 3 bases and 2 bases, there was a span of 7 bases. Germline CDR1 and CDR2: MNHEY and SMNVEV (reference sequence). CDR3 size: 13 residues.

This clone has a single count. The CDR3, as DNA: TGTGCCAGCAGAGGAAGGACAGGGGGGAACACTGAAGCTTTCTTT. It specifies CASRGRTGGNTEAFF. V gene TRBV28 combines with J gene TRBJ1-1; TRBD1 aligns across 10 bases. Germline lookup yields CDR1 MDHEN and CDR2 SYDVKM. CDR3 size: 15 residues. V was clipped by 6 bases and J by 1 base; unmatched bases: 5.

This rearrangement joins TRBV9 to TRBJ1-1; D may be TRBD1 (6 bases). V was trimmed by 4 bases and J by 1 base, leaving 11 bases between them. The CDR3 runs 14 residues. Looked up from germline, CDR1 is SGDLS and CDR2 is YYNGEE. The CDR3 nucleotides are TGTGCCAGCAGCAGGGGGATACCGAACACTGAAGCTTTCTTT. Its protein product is CASSRGIPNTEAFF.

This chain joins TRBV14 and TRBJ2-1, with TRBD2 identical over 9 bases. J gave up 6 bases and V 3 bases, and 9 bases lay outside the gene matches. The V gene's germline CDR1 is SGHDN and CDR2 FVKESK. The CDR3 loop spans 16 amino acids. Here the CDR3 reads CASSHLGRGGLNEQFF. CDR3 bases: TGTGCCAGCAGCCACCTGGGGCGGGGGGGCCTCAATGAGCAGTTCTTC.

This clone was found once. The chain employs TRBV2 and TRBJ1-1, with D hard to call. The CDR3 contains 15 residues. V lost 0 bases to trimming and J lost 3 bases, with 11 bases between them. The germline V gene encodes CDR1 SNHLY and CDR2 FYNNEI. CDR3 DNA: TGTGCCAGCAGTGAAGCGCCGGGGAGGTACACTGAAGCTTTCTTT. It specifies CASSEAPGRYTEAFF.

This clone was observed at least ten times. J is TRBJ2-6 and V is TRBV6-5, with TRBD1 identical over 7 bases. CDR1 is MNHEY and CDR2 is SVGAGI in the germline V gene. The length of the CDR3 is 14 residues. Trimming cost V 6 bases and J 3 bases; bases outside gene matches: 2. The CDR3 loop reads CASRTGDGANVLTF. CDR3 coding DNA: TGTGCCAGCAGAACAGGGGATGGGGCCAACGTCCTGACTTTC.

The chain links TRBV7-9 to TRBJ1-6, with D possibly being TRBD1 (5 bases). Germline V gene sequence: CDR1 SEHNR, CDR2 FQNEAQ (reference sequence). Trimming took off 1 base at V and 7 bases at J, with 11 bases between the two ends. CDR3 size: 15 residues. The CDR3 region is CASSLGGARNSPLHF. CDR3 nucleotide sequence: TGTGCCAGCAGCTTAGGTGGGGCCCGAAATTCACCCCTCCACTTT.

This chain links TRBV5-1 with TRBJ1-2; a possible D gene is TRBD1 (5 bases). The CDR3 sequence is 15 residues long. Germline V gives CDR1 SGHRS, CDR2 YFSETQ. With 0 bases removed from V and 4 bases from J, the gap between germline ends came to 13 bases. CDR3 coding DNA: TGCGCCAGCAGCTTGGATTGGGGGGGTGGCTATGGCTACACCTTC. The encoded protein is CASSLDWGGGYGYTF.

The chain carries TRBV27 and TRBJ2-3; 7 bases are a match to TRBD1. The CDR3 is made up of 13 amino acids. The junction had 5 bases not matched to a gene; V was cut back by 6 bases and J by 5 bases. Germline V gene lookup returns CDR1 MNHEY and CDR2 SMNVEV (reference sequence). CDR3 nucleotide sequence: TGTGCCAGCAGCGACAGGGTCGAAGATACGCAGTATTTT. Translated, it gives CASSDRVEDTQYF.

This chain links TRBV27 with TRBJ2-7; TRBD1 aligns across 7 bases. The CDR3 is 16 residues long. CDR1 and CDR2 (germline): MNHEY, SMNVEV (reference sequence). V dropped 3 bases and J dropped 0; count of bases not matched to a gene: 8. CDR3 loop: CASSFKGQPYSYEQYF. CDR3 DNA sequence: TGTGCCAGCAGTTTTAAGGGACAGCCATACTCCTACGAGCAGTACTTC.

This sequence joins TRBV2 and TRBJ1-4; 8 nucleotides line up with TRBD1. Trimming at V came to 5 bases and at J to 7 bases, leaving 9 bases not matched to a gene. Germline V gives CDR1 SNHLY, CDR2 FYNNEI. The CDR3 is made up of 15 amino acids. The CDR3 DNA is TGTGCCAGCAGTACGGGGACAGGTGGAGTTGAAAAACTGTTTTTT. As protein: CASSTGTGGVEKLFF.

The DNA for the CDR3 is TGTGCCAGTAGGGGACAGGCGGCCTTAAACTATGGCTACACCTTC. Translation: CASRGQAALNYGYTF. V gene TRBV19 combines with J gene TRBJ1-2; 8 bases fit TRBD1. The CDR3 covers 15 residues. Trimming cost V 6 bases and J 2 bases; bases outside gene matches: 8. Per germline, CDR1 LNHDA and CDR2 SQIVND (reference sequence).

The CDR3 sequence: CASSPRQGAREKLFF. As DNA, the CDR3 is TGTGCCAGCAGCCCCAGACAGGGGGCACGAGAAAAACTGTTTTTT. The gene calls are TRBV7-9 and TRBJ1-4; TRBD1 matches 10 bases. The CDR3 runs to 15 residues. Trimming cost V 5 bases and J 8 bases; bases outside gene matches: 8. CDR1 is SEHNR and CDR2 is FQNEAQ in the germline V gene (reference sequence).

As DNA, the CDR3 is TGCGCCAGCAGCTTGTCGGCTAGCGGGAGTGGCGAGCAGTACTTC. Translated: CASSLSASGSGEQYF. This chain joins TRBV5-1 and TRBJ2-7, with 10 nucleotides matching TRBD2. V dropped 1 base and J dropped 6; count of bases not matched to a gene: 7. The CDR3 is made up of 15 amino acids. Germline V gene lookup returns CDR1 SGHRS and CDR2 YFSETQ. Combining the CDR3 with reference TRBV5-1 and TRBJ2-7 gives the whole variable domain KAGVTQTPRYLIKTRGQQVTLSCSPISGHRSVSWYQQTPGQGLQFLFEYFSETQRNKGNFPGRFSGRQFSNSRSEMNVSTLELGDSALYLCASSLSASGSGEQYFGPGTRLTVT.

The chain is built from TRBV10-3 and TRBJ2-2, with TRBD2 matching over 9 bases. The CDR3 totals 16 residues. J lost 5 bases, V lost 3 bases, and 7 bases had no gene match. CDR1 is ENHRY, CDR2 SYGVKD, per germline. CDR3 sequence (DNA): TGTGCCATCAGTGATAGCGGGGGACGAGGGACCGGGGAGCTGTTTTTT. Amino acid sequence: CAISDSGGRGTGELFF.

The CDR3 spells CASSLRTDSYGYTF. CDR3 bases: TGTGCCAGCAGTTTGAGAACGGACTCGTATGGCTACACCTTC. This sequence joins TRBV13 and TRBJ1-2; D remains ambiguous. The V end was cut by 6 bases, the J end by 5 bases, with 16 bases between. Germline V gives CDR1 PRHDT, CDR2 FYEKMQ (reference sequence). The CDR3 loop spans 14 amino acids. Full variable domain (remainder filled in from reference TRBV13 and TRBJ1-2): AAGVIQSPRHLIKEKRETATLKCYPIPRHDTVYWYQQGPGQDPQFLISFYEKMQSDKGSIPDRFSAQQFSDYHSELNMSSLELGDSALYFCASSLRTDSYGYTFGSGTRLTVV.